This is a list of T cell receptor beta chains from one sample in a study of blood T cell repertoires in COVID-19. Libraries were prepared by immunoSEQ multiplex PCR; TCRdb keeps only in-frame clonotypes and omits some of them. Of roughly 45,000 clones detected, more than 80% appear once; the ten largest clones hold 6.5% to 9%. The source material was peripheral blood. The receptors originated from a man between 60 and 70 years old with active COVID-19. Both conserved end residues are part of each CDR3. D genes are given only for firm matches. Clone size is shown for a subset of rows, as once, few, many or a class of expanded clone.

>few|TRBJ2-1|TRBV6-2/TRBV6-3|.
CASSYVEDSSYNEQFF
TGTGCCAGCAGTTACGTCGAGGACAGCTCCTACAATGAGCAGTTCTTC
>medium-sized|TRBJ2-7|TRBV7-9|.
CASSSTLGGEQYF
TGTGCCAGCAGCTCCACGTTGGGGGGCGAGCAGTACTTC
>.|TRBJ2-7|TRBV4-2|TRBD1
CASSQDTGTGLSLRSRQYF
TGTGCCAGCAGCCAGGACACCGGGACAGGGCTATCGCTTCGGTCCAGGCAGTACTTC
>.|TRBJ1-5|TRBV29-1|TRBD1
CSAILGGTGYQPQHF
TGCAGCGCCATATTGGGGGGGACAGGGTATCAGCCCCAGCATTTT
>.|TRBJ1-1|TRBV4-3|.
CASSPIAGSGTEAFF
TGCGCCAGCAGCCCCATAGCGGGAAGTGGCACTGAAGCTTTCTTT
>.|TRBJ2-2|TRBV7-9|TRBD2
CASSSTSGRARVELFF
TGTGCCAGCAGCTCCACTAGCGGGAGGGCCAGGGTGGAGCTGTTTTTT
>.|TRBJ2-7|TRBV4-3|.
CASSQDIRQEHYEQYF
TGCGCCAGCAGCCAAGATATCAGACAGGAGCACTACGAGCAGTACTTC
>.|TRBJ2-4|TRBV19|TRBD2
CATGGLAGGRAKNIQYF
TGTGCCACCGGGGGACTAGCGGGAGGGAGGGCCAAAAACATTCAGTACTTC
>.|TRBJ1-4|TRBV2|TRBD1
CASSEGTGGGEKLFF
TGTGCCAGCAGTGAAGGGACAGGGGGTGGTGAAAAACTGTTTTTT
>.|TRBJ1-5|TRBV6-1|.
CASSEAAGWGQPQHF
TGTGCCAGCAGTGAAGCCGCAGGGTGGGGTCAGCCCCAGCATTTT
>.|TRBJ2-7|TRBV18|.
CASSPGGASSYEQYF
TGTGCCAGCTCACCAGGAGGGGCTAGCTCCTACGAGCAGTACTTC
>.|TRBJ1-5|TRBV5-5|TRBD1
CASSRDRGSGQPQHF
TGTGCCAGCAGCCGGGACAGGGGTTCTGGGCAGCCCCAGCATTTT
>.|TRBJ2-7|TRBV4-1|.
CASSLGQGGTYEQYF
TGCGCCAGCAGCCTCGGACAGGGAGGGACATACGAGCAGTACTTC
>.|TRBJ1-6|TRBV6-4|.
CASSGGEPPDSPLHF
TGTGCCAGCAGTGGAGGAGAACCCCCCGATTCACCCCTCCACTTT
>.|TRBJ2-3|TRBV10-3|.
CAISESLLADTQYF
TGTGCCATCAGTGAGTCGTTGCTAGCAGATACGCAGTATTTT
>.|TRBJ2-7|TRBV9|TRBD2
CASSVDGSGGYYEQYF
TGTGCCAGCAGCGTAGATGGTAGCGGGGGATACTACGAGCAGTACTTC
>.|TRBJ1-4|TRBV3-1/TRBV3-2|.
CASSQDSGSGKLFF
TGTGCCAGCAGCCAAGATTCAGGGTCAGGAAAACTGTTTTTT
>.|TRBJ2-7|TRBV4-1|TRBD2
CASSRGWGGSSYEQYF
TGCGCCAGCTCCCGAGGCTGGGGCGGGAGCTCCTACGAGCAGTACTTC